The clone carrying this T cell receptor beta chain was observed a handful of times. These data come from a study of blood T cell repertoires in COVID-19. Overall study context: There were acute and convalescent COVID-19 samples, and they came from the United States, Italy and Spain. PBMCs, B-cell-depleted T cells, or T cells provided the cDNA or gDNA that made up the material.

In the authors' workflow: Amplification of reference gene primers provided the estimated nucleated cell counts. Clones were read by immunoSEQ multiplex PCR, and TCRdb kept only the in-frame ones, dropping some. V and J calls and clone size follow that table, whereas D and trimming were derived from the DNA. This repertoire shows about 190,000 clones, 87% found once; its top ten account for approximately 21%. This sequence originates from a man in his fifties or sixties with active or convalescent COVID-19. The sequenced sample consisted of peripheral blood.

CDR3 amino acids: CASAVDYRGLKSTGELFF. CDR3 DNA sequence: TGCGCCAGCGCTGTCGATTACAGGGGGCTAAAGAGCACCGGGGAGCTGTTTTTT. The chain has TRBV5-1 and TRBJ2-2, with TRBD1 identical over 9 bases. Trimming cost V 7 bases and J 4 bases; bases outside gene matches: 17. The CDR3 is 18 residues long. Germline CDR1 reads SGHRS; CDR2 reads YFSETQ.